A single sample is the source of the 20 T cell receptor beta chains below, sequenced in a study of T cell repertoires in cytomegalovirus infection. Their recognized antigens are unknown. TCRdb fed the reads into MiXCR, producing one record per CDR3 protein. Seen here are under 150,000 distinct CDR3 sequences, over 30% observed once, and the top ten hold around two fifths. Sample: CD8+ T cells from cultured PBMCs, taken from culture after CMV antigen stimulation. The receptors come from a human donor in good health (CMV status not recorded). Some clones in this sample may be carry-over from other donors' samples.

The rearrangement joins TRBV27 to TRBJ2-2, with D unresolved. V lost 6 bases and J lost 3, with 14 bases in between. Germline lookup yields CDR1 MNHEY and CDR2 SMNVEV (reference sequence). The CDR3 has 15 amino acids. The CDR3 protein is CASSKTSDYTGELFF. The CDR3 nucleotides read TGTGCCAGCAGCAAAACTTCAGACTACACCGGGGAGCTGTTTTTT.

This clonotype has a handful of counts. This chain uses TRBV12-3 or TRBV12-4 with TRBJ2-5; TRBD2 is a possible D gene (6 bases). This CDR3 is 13 amino acids long. V gave up 8 bases and J gave up 2 bases, with 12 bases separating them. The CDR3 DNA follows: TGTGCCAGCGGGGGGAGGATTCAAGAGACCCAGTACTTC. Its translation is CASGGRIQETQYF.

This sequence joins TRBV4-1 and TRBJ2-7; D is uncertain. This CDR3 has 12 amino acids. Looked up from germline, CDR1 is MGHRA and CDR2 is YSYEKL. V lost 3 bases to trimming and J lost 6 bases, with 9 bases between them. CDR3 amino acids: CASSHDLGEQYF. CDR3 in DNA: TGCGCCAGCAGCCATGACCTTGGCGAGCAGTACTTC.

In its sample, this clonotype was seen many times. The rearrangement joins TRBV4-3 to TRBJ2-3; D remains ambiguous. V shed 1 base and J shed 1 base, with 6 bases lying between them. This CDR3 comprises 14 residues. From germline, CDR1 is LGHNA and CDR2 YSLEER. The CDR3: CASSQAARTDTQYF. The CDR3 DNA sequence: TGCGCCAGCAGCCAAGCGGCCCGCACAGATACGCAGTATTTT.

The V and J genes are TRBV9 and TRBJ1-5; D unresolved. The germline V and J ends were trimmed by 10 bases and 4 bases, with 9 bases remaining between them. The germline CDR1 and CDR2 sequences are SGDLS and YYNGEE. The CDR3 spans 11 residues. CDR3 region: CAGTENQPQHF. The DNA of the CDR3 is TGTGCCGGTACGGAGAATCAGCCCCAGCATTTT.

There are a few counts of this clonotype. This chain uses TRBV4-3 with TRBJ1-2, with D unresolved. The CDR3 runs to 13 residues. The ends were cut back, 0 bases at V and 5 bases at J, with 7 bases in the middle. Per the germline V gene, CDR1 is LGHNA and CDR2 is YSLEER. The CDR3 sequence is CASSQDRGYGYTF. The CDR3 coding sequence is TGCGCCAGCAGCCAAGATCGCGGTTATGGCTACACCTTC.

The rearrangement uses TRBV18 and TRBJ1-2; D is unresolved. Germline V gene lookup returns CDR1 KGHSH and CDR2 LQKENI. V was clipped by 6 bases and J by 4 bases, with 12 bases between them. The CDR3 extends over 13 amino acids. The CDR3 DNA reads as TGTGCCAGCTCCAACGGAGGGATCTATGGCTACACCTTC. The encoded protein is CASSNGGIYGYTF. The complete variable domain, with remaining parts taken from reference TRBV18 and TRBJ1-2, reads NAGVMQNPRHLVRRRGQEARLRCSPMKGHSHVYWYRQLPEEGLKFMVYLQKENIIDESGMPKERFSAEFPKEGPSILRIQQVVRGDSAAYFCASSNGGIYGYTFGSGTRLTVV.

The chain combines TRBV19 with TRBJ1-1; D is unclear. Germline loops: CDR1 LNHDA, CDR2 SQIVND (reference sequence). The length of the CDR3 is 15 residues. V was pared by 5 bases and J by 3 bases, with 16 bases between. CDR3 sequence (DNA): TGTGCCAGTAGTCCGCGAGGGAGATCGGACACTGAAGCTTTCTTT. This gives the protein CASSPRGRSDTEAFF.

The V gene is TRBV28, the J gene TRBJ1-5, with D unresolved. V was cut by 3 bases and J by 4 bases, with 10 bases left in between. CDR1 is MDHEN and CDR2 is SYDVKM in the germline V gene. This CDR3 has 14 residues. CDR3 sequence reads: CASSFAGLNQPQHF. The CDR3 DNA reads as TGTGCCAGCAGTTTCGCCGGCCTGAATCAGCCCCAGCATTTT. The complete variable domain, with remaining parts taken from reference TRBV28 and TRBJ1-5, reads DVKVTQSSRYLVKRTGEKVFLECVQDMDHENMFWYRQDPGLGLRLIYFSYDVKMKEKGDIPEGYSVSREKKERFSLILESASTNQTSMYLCASSFAGLNQPQHFGDGTRLSIL.

The CDR3 loop is CASSYRQRGTEAFF. Here the CDR3 DNA reads TGCGCCAGCAGCTACCGACAGCGGGGGACTGAAGCTTTCTTT. The V gene is TRBV5-1, the J gene TRBJ1-1; tentative D call: TRBD1 (5 bases). The CDR3 extends over 14 amino acids. V gave up 3 bases and J gave up 5 bases, with 14 bases separating them. CDR1 SGHRS and CDR2 YFSETQ come from the germline V gene.

The sample holds many counts of this clonotype. The chain is built from TRBV4-1 and TRBJ1-5, with TRBD1 matching 9 bases. Germline V gene data show CDR1 as MGHRA and CDR2 as YSYEKL. Trimming at V came to 2 bases and at J to 7 bases, leaving 9 bases not matched to a gene. The CDR3 is 16 amino acids. CDR3 in DNA: TGCGCCAGCAGCCAACTCACAGGGGGCGGGTACCAGCCCCAGCATTTT. Translated, it gives CASSQLTGGGYQPQHF.

This clonotype was seen repeatedly, ten times or more. The chain uses TRBV4-1 and TRBJ2-2, with TRBD1 identical over 8 bases. After removal of 4 bases from V and 3 bases from J, the junction contained 1 base not matched to a gene. The CDR3 spans 14 residues. Germline V CDR1 and CDR2: MGHRA, YSYEKL. In DNA, the CDR3 is TGCGCCAGCAGCCCGGACAGGGACACCGGGGAGCTGTTTTTT. Its protein is CASSPDRDTGELFF.

The chain uses TRBV6-5 and TRBJ2-2, with a possible D match to TRBD1 (5 bases). The ends were cut back, 1 base at V and 2 bases at J, with 14 bases in the middle. The CDR3 is made up of 17 amino acids. CDR1 and CDR2 from the germline V gene are MNHEY and SVGAGI. The CDR3 DNA reads as TGTGCCAGCAGTTACTACAGGACACCAATCAACACCGGGGAGCTGTTTTTT. The encoded protein is CASSYYRTPINTGELFF.

The table lists this clonotype with a count of one. A read error may produce the germline difference seen at one junction end. V and J are TRBV4-1 and TRBJ2-7; possibly TRBD1 for D (5 bases). This CDR3 spans 14 amino acids. Germline CDR1 and CDR2: MGHRA and YSYEKL. The CDR3 loop reads CANSQGVGPTEQYF. CDR3 nucleotides: TGCGCCAACAGCCAAGGAGTGGGGCCGACCGAGCAGTACTTC.

CDR3 DNA: TGTGCCAGCAGTTTCTCCGGGGGGGGGATCTACGAGCAGTACTTC. As protein: CASSFSGGGIYEQYF. J is TRBJ2-7 and V is TRBV27, with 8 bases lining up with TRBD2. The CDR3 runs to 15 residues. With V trimmed by 3 bases and J by 3 bases, 7 bases remained unmatched. Germline CDR1 and CDR2: MNHEY and SMNVEV (reference sequence).

This chain connects TRBV4-1 to TRBJ1-3; D call uncertain. The ends were cut back, 1 base at V and 1 base at J, with 14 bases in the middle. Looked up from germline, CDR1 is MGHRA and CDR2 is YSYEKL. This CDR3 is built from 17 residues. The CDR3 DNA reads as TGCGCCAGCAGCCAAGTTCAGGTCCACCCATCTGGAAACACCATATATTTT. Translating it yields CASSQVQVHPSGNTIYF.

This clonotype has at least ten counts. The genes are TRBV7-8 and TRBJ2-1; tentative D call: TRBD2 (6 bases). The CDR3 has 13 residues. The V gene lost 3 bases and the J gene lost 9 bases, with 12 bases spanning the gap. CDR1 is SGHVS, CDR2 FQNEAQ, per germline. CDR3 protein: CASSLGTASEQFF. In nucleotides, the CDR3 is TGTGCCAGCAGCTTGGGGACTGCTAGTGAGCAGTTCTTC.

This clonotype was seen a few times. The chain uses TRBV7-3 and TRBJ2-3; TRBD2 agrees at 12 bases. CDR3 length: 17 residues. CDR1 is SGHTA, CDR2 FQGTGA, per germline. V shed 5 bases, J shed 2 bases, and the junction held 8 bases outside the gene matches. The CDR3 region is CASSPRLAGDDTDTQYF. DNA of the CDR3: TGTGCCAGCAGCCCACGACTAGCGGGGGATGACACAGATACGCAGTATTTT.

In this sample, this clonotype turned up many times. The chain carries TRBV12-3 or TRBV12-4 and TRBJ1-1, with a tentative D call TRBD1 (6 bases). V lost 6 bases and J 4 bases, leaving 15 bases between the germline ends. This CDR3 contains 14 residues. CDR3 in amino acids: CASSTRGSGTEAFF. The CDR3 nucleotides read TGTGCCAGCAGCACGAGGGGGTCTGGCACTGAAGCTTTCTTT.

This clonotype came up a few times. The chain is built from TRBV7-6 and TRBJ2-3; 8 bases line up with TRBD2. The CDR3 totals 17 residues. The germline V gene encodes CDR1 SGHVS and CDR2 FNYEAQ. V dropped 5 bases and J dropped 4; count of bases not matched to a gene: 14. In DNA form, the CDR3 reads TGTGCCAGCAGCCCGGGCGGGGGGCGGCCGAATCCAGATACGCAGTATTTT. This codes for CASSPGGGRPNPDTQYF.